The entry below gives a single T cell receptor (beta chain) sequence along with its context. Its antigen is as yet unknown. CDR1 is SNHLY, CDR2 FYNNEI, per germline. This CDR3 has 17 residues. Trimming cost V 6 bases and J 4 bases, with 24 bases left between them. The source of the sample is a study of T cells after yellow fever vaccination. Study observations and caveats: Clonotypes appearing in both CD4 and CD8 compartments existed, and their share was small.

TCR cDNA, made by 5'RACE template switching, carried an added universal primer site and UMIs. TCRdb independently ran MiXCR on the 5' RACE reads; one entry per CDR3 protein. The table records 340,000 or so distinct CDR3 sequences, around 12% of them present only once. The source was CD4+ T cells sorted from PBMCs, collected 15 days after the yellow fever booster vaccination. V is TRBV2 and J is TRBJ2-5; D tentatively fits TRBD1 or TRBD2 (6 bases each). This TCR was recovered from a man younger than 35 who received the YFV17D yellow fever vaccine. The CDR3 loop reads CASSGVRGEVARETQYF. The CDR3 DNA follows: TGTGCCAGCAGCGGGGTGAGGGGGGAAGTGGCCAGAGAGACCCAGTACTTC. Using reference TRBV2 and TRBJ2-5 for the parts outside the CDR3, the full variable domain is EPEVTQTPSHQVTQMGQEVILRCVPISNHLYFYWYRQILGQKVEFLVSFYNNEISEKSEIFDDQFSVERPDGSNFTLKIRSTKLEDSAMYFCASSGVRGEVARETQYFGPGTRLLVL.